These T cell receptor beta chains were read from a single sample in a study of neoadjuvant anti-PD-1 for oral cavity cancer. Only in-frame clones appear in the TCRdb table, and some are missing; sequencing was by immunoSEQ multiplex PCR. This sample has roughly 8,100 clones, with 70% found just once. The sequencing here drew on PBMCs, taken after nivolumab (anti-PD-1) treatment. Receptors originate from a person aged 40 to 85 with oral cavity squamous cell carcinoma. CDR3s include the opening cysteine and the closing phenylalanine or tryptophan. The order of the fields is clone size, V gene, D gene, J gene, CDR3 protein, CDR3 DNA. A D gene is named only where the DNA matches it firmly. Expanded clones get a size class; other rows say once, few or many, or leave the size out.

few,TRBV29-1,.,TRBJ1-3,CSVSNGTSFYLPRGNTIYF,TGCAGCGTATCTAACGGGACAAGTTTCTACTTACCACGTGGAAACACCATATATTTT
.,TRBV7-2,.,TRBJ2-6,CASSPRGRASGANVLTF,TGTGCCAGCAGCCCCAGGGGCAGGGCTTCTGGGGCCAACGTCCTGACTTTC
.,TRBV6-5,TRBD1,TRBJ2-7,CASSKSGTGLIKQYF,TGTGCCAGCAGTAAGTCCGGGACAGGGCTCATCAAGCAGTACTTC
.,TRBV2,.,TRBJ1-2,CASSPITSSGYTF,TGTGCCAGCAGCCCCATAACCTCGTCTGGCTACACCTTC
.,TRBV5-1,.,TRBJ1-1,CASSSLVGNTEAFF,TGCGCCAGCAGCTCGCTGGTGGGAAACACTGAAGCTTTCTTT
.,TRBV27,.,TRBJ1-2,CASSLPALYGYTF,TGTGCCAGCAGTTTACCTGCCCTCTATGGCTACACCTTC
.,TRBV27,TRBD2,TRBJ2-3,CASGASGGNTQYF,TGTGCCAGCGGGGCTAGCGGGGGAAATACGCAGTATTTT
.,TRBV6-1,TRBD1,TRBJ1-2,CASVRDRGHYGYTF,TGTGCCAGCGTAAGGGACAGGGGACACTATGGCTACACCTTC
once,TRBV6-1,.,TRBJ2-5,CASSGGARETQYF,TGTGCCAGCAGTGGGGGGGCGCGGGAGACCCAGTACTTC
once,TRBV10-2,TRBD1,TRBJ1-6,CASSDPGTVVNSPLHF,TGCGCCAGCAGTGACCCCGGGACAGTTGTAAATTCACCCCTCCACTTT
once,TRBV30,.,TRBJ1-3,CAWRSQNTIYF,TGTGCCTGGAGGTCTCAAAACACCATATATTTT
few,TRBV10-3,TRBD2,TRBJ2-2,CAISESGRLAGGELFF,TGTGCCATCAGTGAGTCTGGAAGACTAGCTGGCGGGGAGCTGTTTTTT
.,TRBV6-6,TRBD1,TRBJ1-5,CASSYADRGRQPQHF,TGTGCCAGCAGTTACGCCGACAGGGGAAGGCAGCCCCAGCATTTT
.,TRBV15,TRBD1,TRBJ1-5,CATSRDRGRRQPQHF,TGTGCCACCAGCCGGGATAGGGGGCGGAGGCAGCCCCAGCATTTT
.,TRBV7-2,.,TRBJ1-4,CASSGGRWEKLFF,TGTGCCAGCAGCGGGGGGAGGTGGGAAAAACTGTTTTTT
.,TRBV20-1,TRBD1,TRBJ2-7,CSAREDREQYF,TGCAGTGCTAGAGAGGACAGGGAGCAGTACTTC
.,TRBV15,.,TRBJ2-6,CATSRVGASGANVLTF,TGTGCCACCAGCAGAGTCGGGGCCTCTGGGGCCAACGTCCTGACTTTC
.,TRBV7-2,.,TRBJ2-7,CASSSPGREQYF,TGTGCCAGCAGCTCCCCAGGGAGGGAGCAGTACTTC
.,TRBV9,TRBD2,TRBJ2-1,CASSVGSAFPGTSGGPYNEQFF,TGTGCCAGCAGCGTAGGTAGTGCATTTCCCGGGACTAGCGGGGGGCCTTACAATGAGCAGTTCTTC
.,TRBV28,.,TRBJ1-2,CASSFAGKDGYTF,TGTGCCAGCAGTTTCGCGGGGAAGGATGGCTACACCTTC
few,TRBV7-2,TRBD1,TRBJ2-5,CASSLLSGGKTQYF,TGTGCCAGCAGCTTGCTCTCAGGGGGAAAGACCCAGTACTTC
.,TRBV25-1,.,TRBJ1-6,CASSATATHSPLHF,TGTGCCAGCAGTGCCACAGCTACACATTCACCCCTCCACTTT
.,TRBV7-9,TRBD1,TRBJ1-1,CASSLGDRGANTEAFF,TGTGCCAGCAGCTTAGGTGACAGGGGGGCGAACACTGAAGCTTTCTTT
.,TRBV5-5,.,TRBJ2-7,CASSLGPRGSTTYYEQYF,TGTGCCAGCAGCTTGGGCCCCAGGGGCTCGACAACCTACTACGAGCAGTACTTC
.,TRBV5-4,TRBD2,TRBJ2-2,CASSLKTSGGTTGELFF,TGTGCCAGCAGCCTGAAAACTAGCGGGGGAACCACCGGGGAGCTGTTTTTT
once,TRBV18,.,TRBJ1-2,CASSPQTGVSYGYTF,TGTGCCAGCTCACCACAGACAGGCGTCTCCTATGGCTACACCTTC
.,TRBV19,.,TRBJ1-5,CASSTGLGQPQHF,TGTGCCAGTAGTACAGGGTTAGGACAGCCCCAGCATTTT
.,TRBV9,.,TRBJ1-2,CASSVDSNYGYTF,TGTGCCAGCAGCGTAGACAGTAACTATGGCTACACCTTC
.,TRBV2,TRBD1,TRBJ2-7,CASRPMTGAYEQYF,TGTGCCAGCAGACCAATGACAGGGGCCTACGAGCAGTACTTC
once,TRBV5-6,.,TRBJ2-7,CASNLGLGVQTYEQYF,TGTGCCAGCAACCTTGGTTTGGGGGTACAGACCTACGAGCAGTACTTC
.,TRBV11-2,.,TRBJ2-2,CASNRGQRNTGELFF,TGTGCCAGCAACCGAGGACAGAGGAACACCGGGGAGCTGTTTTTT
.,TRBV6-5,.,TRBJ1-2,CASSWDGNYGYTF,TGTGCCAGCAGTTGGGACGGTAACTATGGCTACACCTTC
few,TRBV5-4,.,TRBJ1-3,CASRPGTASGNTIYF,TGTGCCAGCAGGCCCGGGACGGCCTCTGGAAACACCATATATTTT
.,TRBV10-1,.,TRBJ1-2,CASSEGHNYGYTF,TGCGCCAGCAGTGAGGGCCATAACTATGGCTACACCTTC
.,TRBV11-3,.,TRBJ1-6,CASSLDVTSPLHF,TGTGCCAGCAGCTTAGACGTCACTTCACCCCTCCACTTT
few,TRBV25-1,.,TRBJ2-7,CASSITYEQYF,TGTGCCAGCAGCATTACCTACGAGCAGTACTTC